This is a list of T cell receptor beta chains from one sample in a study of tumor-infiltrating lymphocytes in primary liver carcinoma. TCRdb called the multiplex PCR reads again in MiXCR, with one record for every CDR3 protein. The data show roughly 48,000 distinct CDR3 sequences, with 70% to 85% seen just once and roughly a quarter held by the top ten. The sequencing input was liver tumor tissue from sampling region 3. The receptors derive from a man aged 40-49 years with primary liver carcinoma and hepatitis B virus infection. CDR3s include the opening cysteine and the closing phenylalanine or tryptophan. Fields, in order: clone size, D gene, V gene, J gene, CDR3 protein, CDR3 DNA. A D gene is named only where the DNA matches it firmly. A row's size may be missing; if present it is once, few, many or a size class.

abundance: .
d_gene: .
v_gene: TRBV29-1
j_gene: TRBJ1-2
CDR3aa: CGVAHSNYDYTF
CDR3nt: TGCGGCGTCGCACATTCCAACTATGACTACACCTTC

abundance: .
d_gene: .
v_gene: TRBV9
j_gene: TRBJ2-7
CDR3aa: CASSWGQDSYKQYF
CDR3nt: TGTGCCAGCAGTTGGGGACAAGACTCCTACAAGCAGTACTTC

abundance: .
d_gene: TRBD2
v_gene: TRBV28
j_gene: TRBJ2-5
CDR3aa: CTSSSLNAGAETQHF
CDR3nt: TGTACCAGCAGTTCCCTAAATGCGGGAGCAGAGACCCAGCACTTC

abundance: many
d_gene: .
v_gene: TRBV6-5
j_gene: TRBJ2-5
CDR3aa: CASSYSGQRVQETQYF
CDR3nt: TGTGCCAGCAGTTACTCGGGTCAAAGGGTCCAAGAGACCCAGTACTTC

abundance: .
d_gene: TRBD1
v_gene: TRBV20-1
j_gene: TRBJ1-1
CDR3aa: CSPRDPRGPAFF
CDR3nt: TGCAGTCCTAGAGATCCCAGGGGGCCCGCTTTCTTT

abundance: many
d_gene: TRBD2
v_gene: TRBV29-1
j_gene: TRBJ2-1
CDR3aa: CSAGASGRSNEQFF
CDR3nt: TGCAGCGCTGGGGCTAGCGGGAGATCGAATGAGCAGTTCTTC

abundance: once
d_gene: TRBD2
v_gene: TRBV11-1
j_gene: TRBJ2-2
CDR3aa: CASRIDTAAGTSTGELFF
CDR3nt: TGCGCCAGCAGAATAGACACTGCGGCAGGGACTAGTACCGGGGAGCTGTTTTTT

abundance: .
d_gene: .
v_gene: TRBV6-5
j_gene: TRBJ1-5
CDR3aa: CASCRDGRTDTQHF
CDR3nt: TGTGCCAGCTGTCGGGACGGACGCACAGATACGCAGCATTTT

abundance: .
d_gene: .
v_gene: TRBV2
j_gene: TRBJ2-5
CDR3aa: CASSGSYEETQYF
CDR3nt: TGTGCCAGCAGCGGGTCATACGAAGAGACCCAGTACTTC

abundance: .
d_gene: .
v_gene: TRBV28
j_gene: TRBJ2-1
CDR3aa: CASSFRSSYNEQFF
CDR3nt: TGTGCCAGCAGTTTCAGAAGCTCTTACAATGAGCAGTTCTTC

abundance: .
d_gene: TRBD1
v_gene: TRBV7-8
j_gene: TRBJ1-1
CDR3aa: CASSSGRGLRTEAFF
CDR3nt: TGCGCCAGCAGCTCCGGCAGGGGGCTTAGAACTGAAGCTTTCTTT

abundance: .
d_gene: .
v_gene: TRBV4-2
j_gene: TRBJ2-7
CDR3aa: CASSQGAVFWGVGYEQYF
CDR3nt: TGTGCCAGCAGTCAAGGGGCGGTTTTTTGGGGAGTGGGGTACGAGCAGTACTTC

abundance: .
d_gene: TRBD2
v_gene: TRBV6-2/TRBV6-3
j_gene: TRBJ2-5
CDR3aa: CVSSPGTRVVRGQYF
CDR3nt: TGTGTCAGCAGTCCCGGGACTAGGGTAGTTCGTGGCCAGTACTTC

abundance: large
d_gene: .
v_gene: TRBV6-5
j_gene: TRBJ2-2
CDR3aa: CASSYAVDGTGELFF
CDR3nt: TGTGCCAGCAGTTACGCAGTGGACGGCACCGGGGAGCTGTTTTTT

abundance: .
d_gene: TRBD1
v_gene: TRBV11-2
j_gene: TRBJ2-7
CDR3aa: CAGSTGTGTYEQYF
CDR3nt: TGTGCCGGCAGCACAGGGACAGGGACCTACGAGCAGTACTTC

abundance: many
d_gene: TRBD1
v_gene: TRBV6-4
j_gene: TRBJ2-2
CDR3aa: CASSAGTGDTGELFF
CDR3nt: TGTGCCAGCAGTGCCGGGACAGGGGACACCGGGGAGCTGTTTTTT

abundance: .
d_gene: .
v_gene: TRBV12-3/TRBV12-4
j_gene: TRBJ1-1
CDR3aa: CASSVTSDTEAFF
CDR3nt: TGTGCCAGCAGTGTCACTAGTGACACTGAAGCTTTCTTT

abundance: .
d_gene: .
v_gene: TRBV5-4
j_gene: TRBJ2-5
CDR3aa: CASNTLSGRLQETQYF
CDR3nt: TGTGCCAGCAACACCCTTAGTGGGAGGCTTCAAGAGACCCAGTACTTC

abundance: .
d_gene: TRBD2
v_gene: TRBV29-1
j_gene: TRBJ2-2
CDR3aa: CSVESSGMGAGDLFF
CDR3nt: TGCAGCGTGGAATCTAGCGGGATGGGAGCCGGGGATCTGTTTTTT

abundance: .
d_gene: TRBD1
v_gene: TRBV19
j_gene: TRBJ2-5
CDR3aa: CASSTMRDRDQETQYF
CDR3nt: TGTGCCAGTAGTACCATGAGGGACAGGGACCAAGAGACCCAGTACTTC

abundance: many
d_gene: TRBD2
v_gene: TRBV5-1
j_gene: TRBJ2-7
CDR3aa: CASSLTGLAVYEQYF
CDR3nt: TGCGCCAGCAGCTTGACAGGTCTAGCGGTCTACGAGCAGTACTTC

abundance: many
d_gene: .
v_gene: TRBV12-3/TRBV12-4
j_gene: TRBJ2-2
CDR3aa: CASSLRLTGELFF
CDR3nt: TGTGCCAGCAGTTTAAGGCTCACCGGGGAGCTGTTTTTT

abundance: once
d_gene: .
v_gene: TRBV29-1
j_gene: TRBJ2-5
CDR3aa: CCVEGRNEETQYF
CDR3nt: TGCTGCGTTGAGGGACGTAACGAAGAGACCCAGTACTTC

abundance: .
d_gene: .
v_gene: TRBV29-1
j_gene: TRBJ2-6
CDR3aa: CSVEGGHGANILTF
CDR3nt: TGCAGCGTTGAAGGTGGGCATGGGGCCAACATCCTGACTTTC

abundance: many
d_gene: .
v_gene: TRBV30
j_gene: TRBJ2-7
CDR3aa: CAWSGFNQGSEQYF
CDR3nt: TGTGCCTGGAGTGGATTCAATCAGGGGTCCGAGCAGTACTTC

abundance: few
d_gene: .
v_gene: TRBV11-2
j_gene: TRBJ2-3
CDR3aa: CASSQGSPSDTQYF
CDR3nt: TGTGCCAGTAGCCAAGGCTCCCCGTCAGATACGCAGTATTTT

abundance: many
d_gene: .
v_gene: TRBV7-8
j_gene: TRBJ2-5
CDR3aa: CASSLVSGERETQYF
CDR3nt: TGTGCCAGCAGCTTAGTCTCCGGGGAAAGAGAGACCCAGTACTTC

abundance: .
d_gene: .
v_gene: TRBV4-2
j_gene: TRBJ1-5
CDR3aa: CAGGQDWGSNQPQHF
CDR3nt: TGTGCCGGCGGCCAAGATTGGGGGAGCAATCAGCCCCAGCATTTT

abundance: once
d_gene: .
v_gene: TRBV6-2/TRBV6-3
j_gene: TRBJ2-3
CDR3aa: CASSFDTSSADTQYF
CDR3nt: TGTGCCAGCAGCTTTGACACCTCTAGCGCGGATACGCAGTATTTT

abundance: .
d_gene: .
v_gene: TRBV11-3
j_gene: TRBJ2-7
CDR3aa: CAGSLVQDGQYF
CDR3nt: TGTGCCGGCAGCTTAGTTCAGGACGGGCAGTACTTC

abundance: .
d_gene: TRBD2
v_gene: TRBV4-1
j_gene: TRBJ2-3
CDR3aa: CASSQESSGTNTQYF
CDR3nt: TGCGCCAGCAGCCAGGAGTCTAGCGGCACAAATACGCAGTATTTT

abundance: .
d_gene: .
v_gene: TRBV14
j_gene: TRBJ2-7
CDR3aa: CASSQERGYPYELYF
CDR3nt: TGTGCCAGCAGCCAAGAACGGGGGTACCCATACGAACTGTACTTC

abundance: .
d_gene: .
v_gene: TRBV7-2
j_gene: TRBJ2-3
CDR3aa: CASSNRYGDTQYF
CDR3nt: TGTGCCAGCAGCAACCGGTACGGAGATACGCAGTATTTT

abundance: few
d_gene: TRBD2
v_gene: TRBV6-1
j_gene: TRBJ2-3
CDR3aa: CASVLSGGADTQYF
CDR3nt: TGTGCCAGCGTACTATCGGGAGGGGCTGATACGCAGTATTTT

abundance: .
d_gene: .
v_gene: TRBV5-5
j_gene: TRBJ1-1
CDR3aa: CASNLRGVGNTEAFF
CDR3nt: TGTGCCAGCAACTTGCGGGGCGTGGGGAACACTGAAGCTTTCTTT

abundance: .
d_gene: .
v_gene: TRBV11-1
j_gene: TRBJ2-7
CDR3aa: CAIILGDSHEQYF
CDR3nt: TGTGCCATCATCTTAGGGGACTCCCACGAGCAGTACTTC

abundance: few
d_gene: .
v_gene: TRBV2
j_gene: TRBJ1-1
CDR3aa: CASSVLGNTEAFF
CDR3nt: TGTGCCAGCAGTGTACTGGGGAACACTGAAGCTTTCTTT

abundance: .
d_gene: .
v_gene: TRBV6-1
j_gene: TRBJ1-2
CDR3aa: CASSEGLWGVAYGNTF
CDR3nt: .

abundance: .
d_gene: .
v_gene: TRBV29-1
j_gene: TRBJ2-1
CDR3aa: CSVEGHGPNNELFF
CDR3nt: TGCAGCGTTGAAGGGCACGGCCCTAACAATGAGCTGTTCTTC

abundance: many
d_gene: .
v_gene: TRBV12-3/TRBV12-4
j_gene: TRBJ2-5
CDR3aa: CASRRDLGTQYF
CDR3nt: TGTGCCAGCAGACGGGATTTGGGGACCCAGTACTTC

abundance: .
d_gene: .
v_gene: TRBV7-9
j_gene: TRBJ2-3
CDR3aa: CASSLRYQDTQYF
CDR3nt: TGTGCCAGCAGCCTCCGGTATCAAGATACGCAGTATTTT

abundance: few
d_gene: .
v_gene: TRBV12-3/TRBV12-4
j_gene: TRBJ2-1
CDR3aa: CASSVLRGGSYNEQSF
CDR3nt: TGTGCCAGCAGTGTCCTCAGGGGCGGGAGTTACAATGAGCAGTCCTTC

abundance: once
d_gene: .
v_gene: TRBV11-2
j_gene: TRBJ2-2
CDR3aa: CASSSGRGEVRPNTGELFF
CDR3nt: TGTGCCAGCAGCTCAGGTCGAGGGGAAGTGCGCCCGAACACCGGGGAGCTGTTTTTT

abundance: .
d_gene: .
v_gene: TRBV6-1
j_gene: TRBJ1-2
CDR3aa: CASSEVGGAGRSYTF
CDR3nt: TGTGCCAGCAGTGAAGTGGGGGGGGCTGGACGCAGCTACACCTTC

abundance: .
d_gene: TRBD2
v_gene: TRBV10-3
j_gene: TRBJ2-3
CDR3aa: CAISGSSGTSRRDTQYF
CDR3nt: TGTGCTATCAGTGGTTCTTCCGGGACTAGCAGGAGAGATACGCAGTATTTT

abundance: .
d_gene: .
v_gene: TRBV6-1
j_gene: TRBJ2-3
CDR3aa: CACKGTPLTDTQYF
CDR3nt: TGTGCCTGCAAGGGGACACCTCTCACAGATACGCAGTATTTT

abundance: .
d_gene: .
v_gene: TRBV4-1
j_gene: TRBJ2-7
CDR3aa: CASSRGMGPYEQYF
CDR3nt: TGTGCCAGTAGCCGAGGAATGGGGCCCTACGAGCAGTACTTC

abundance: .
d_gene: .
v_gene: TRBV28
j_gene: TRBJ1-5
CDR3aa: CASNPSGLIQPHHF
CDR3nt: TGTGCCAGCAATCCGTCGGGACTGATACAGCCCCATCATTTT

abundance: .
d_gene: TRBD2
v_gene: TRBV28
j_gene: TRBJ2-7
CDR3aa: CASMREWHEQNF
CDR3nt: TGTGCCAGCATGCGGGAGTGGCACGAGCAGAACTTC

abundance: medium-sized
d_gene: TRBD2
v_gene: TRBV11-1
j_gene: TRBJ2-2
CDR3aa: CASSLDAAAGTSTGELFF
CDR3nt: TGTGCCAGCAGCTTAGACGCTGCGGCAGGGACTAGCACCGGGGAGCTGTTTTTT